The 3 T cell receptor beta chains reported below all come from one sample, sequenced in a study of shared clonotypes between healthy human individuals. Repertoires were generated with immunoSEQ multiplex PCR, while TCRdb's copy carries only in-frame clones and drops some. The top ten hold 0.05% to 0.07% of the sample, which has roughly 500,000 clones, 90% to 97% seen once. Sample: naive CD4+ T cells sorted from blood. The subset is: CD45RA+ positively selected. The source of these receptors is a woman aged 25-40 years in good health.

The chain combines TRBV29-1 with TRBJ2-5, with unresolved D. Germline V CDR1 and CDR2: SQVTM, ANQGSEA. Trimming cost V 3 bases and J 2 bases, with 10 bases left between them. The CDR3 consists of 13 residues. CDR3 amino acids: CSVDSAAQETQYF. CDR3 bases: TGCAGCGTTGATTCGGCAGCTCAAGAGACCCAGTACTTC.

This sequence joins TRBV19 and TRBJ2-1; the match to TRBD2 covers 9 bases. V was pared by 6 bases and J by 5 bases, with 5 bases of the junction left unmatched. The V gene's germline CDR1 is LNHDA and CDR2 SQIVND (reference sequence). The length of the CDR3 is 14 residues. CDR3 sequence reads: CASRPGLANNEQFF. In DNA form, the CDR3 reads TGTGCCAGTAGACCGGGACTAGCTAACAATGAGCAGTTCTTC.

The genes are TRBV7-2 and TRBJ1-2; D is undetermined. The V gene lost 0 bases and the J gene lost 7 bases, with 12 bases spanning the gap. CDR1 is SGHTA, CDR2 FQGNSA, per germline. The CDR3 consists of 14 residues. CDR3 in DNA: TGTGCCAGCAGCTTAGCTGTGGGCAGAATTGGCTACACCTTC. This gives the protein CASSLAVGRIGYTF.